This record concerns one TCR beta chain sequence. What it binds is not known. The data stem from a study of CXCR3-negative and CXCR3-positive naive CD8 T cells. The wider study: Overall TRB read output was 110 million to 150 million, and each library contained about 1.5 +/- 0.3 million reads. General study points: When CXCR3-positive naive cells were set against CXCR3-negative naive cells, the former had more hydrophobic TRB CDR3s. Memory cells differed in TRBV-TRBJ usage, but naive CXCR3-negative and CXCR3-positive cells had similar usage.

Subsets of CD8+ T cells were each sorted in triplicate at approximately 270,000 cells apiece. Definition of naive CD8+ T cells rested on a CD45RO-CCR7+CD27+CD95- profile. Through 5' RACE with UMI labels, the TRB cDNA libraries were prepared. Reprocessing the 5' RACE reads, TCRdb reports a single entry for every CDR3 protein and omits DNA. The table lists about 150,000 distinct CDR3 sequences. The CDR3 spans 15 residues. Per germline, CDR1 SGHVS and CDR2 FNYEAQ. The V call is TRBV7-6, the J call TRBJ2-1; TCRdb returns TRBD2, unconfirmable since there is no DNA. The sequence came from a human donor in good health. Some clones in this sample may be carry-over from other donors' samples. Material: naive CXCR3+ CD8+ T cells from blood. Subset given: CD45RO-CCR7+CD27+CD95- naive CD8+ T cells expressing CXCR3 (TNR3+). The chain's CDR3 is CASSLAGALYNEQFF.